This record looks at one T cell receptor beta chain sequence and its context. From the 5' RACE reads, TCRdb called clonotypes with MiXCR, one entry per CDR3 protein. There are a few hundred thousand distinct CDR3 sequences in the sample; 7% to 9.5% occur only once, and about 9.1% lies in the top ten. This record belongs to a study of identical twins. The V end lost 2 bases, the J end lost 4 bases, and 17 bases lay between the germline ends. Per germline, CDR1 SQVTM and CDR2 ANQGSEA. The CDR3 loop spans 15 amino acids. This chain joins TRBV29-1 and TRBJ2-5; D is undetermined. Material for sequencing was naive T cells sorted from blood. The receptor comes from a woman aged 50 to 65 in good health. The CDR3 protein is CSVERSGSFRETQYF. CDR3 coding DNA: TGCAGCGTTGAAAGGTCGGGCAGCTTCAGAGAGACCCAGTACTTC. Supplemented by reference TRBV29-1 and TRBJ2-5, the full variable domain reads SAVISQKPSRDICQRGTSLTIQCQVDSQVTMMFWYRQQPGQSLTLIATANQGSEATYESGFVIDKFPISRPNLTFSTLTVSNMSPEDSSIYLCSVERSGSFRETQYFGPGTRLLVL.